This TCR beta chain was recorded in a study of beta chain features in type 1 diabetes. Concerning this clone itself: The antigen is unknown.

All of the isolated RNA was reverse transcribed, so expressed TCRB transcripts were sequenced. This table comes from immunoSEQ multiplex PCR, and its TCRdb copy is limited to in-frame clones, with some not included. The sample consists of about 700,000 clones, roughly 13% of them appearing once. Study-level findings and limits: The study found that naive, central memory and Treg TCRB repertoires appeared more similar in patients than in healthy donors. All four CD4+ subsets from Type 1 diabetes patients carried moderately but significantly shorter TCRB CDR3s.

Staining for CD45RO/CCR7/CD25/CD127/CD95/CD27 allowed sorting of CD4+ naive, central memory, regulatory and stem cell-like memory cells. The clonotype comes from a man aged 18 to 29 with type 1 diabetes. The specimen was naive CD4+ T cells from blood.

This chain's CDR3 is CASSFSEATQYF. CDR3 in DNA: TGTGCCAGCAGTTTCTCGGAGGCGACCCAGTACTTC. The gene calls are TRBV27 and TRBJ2-5; TRBD2 is a possible D gene (5 bases). Trimming cost V 3 bases and J 7 bases, with 9 bases left between them. The CDR3 has 12 residues. Germline V CDR1 and CDR2: MNHEY, SMNVEV (reference sequence).